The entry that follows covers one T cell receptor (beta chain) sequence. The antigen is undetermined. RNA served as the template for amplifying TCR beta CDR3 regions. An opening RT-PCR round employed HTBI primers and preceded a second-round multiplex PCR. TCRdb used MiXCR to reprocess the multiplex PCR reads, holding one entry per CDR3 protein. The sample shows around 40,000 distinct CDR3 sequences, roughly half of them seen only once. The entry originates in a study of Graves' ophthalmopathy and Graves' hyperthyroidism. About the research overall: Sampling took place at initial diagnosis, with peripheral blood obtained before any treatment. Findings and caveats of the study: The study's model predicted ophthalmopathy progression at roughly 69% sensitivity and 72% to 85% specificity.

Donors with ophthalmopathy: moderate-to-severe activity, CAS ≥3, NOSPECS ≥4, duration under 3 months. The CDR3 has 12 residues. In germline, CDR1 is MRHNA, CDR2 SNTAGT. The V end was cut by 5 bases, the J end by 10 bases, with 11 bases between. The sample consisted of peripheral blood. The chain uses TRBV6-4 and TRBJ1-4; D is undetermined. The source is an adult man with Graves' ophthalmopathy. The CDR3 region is CASSINRGKLFF. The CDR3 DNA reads TGTGCCAGCAGTATAAACCGAGGAAAACTGTTTTTT.